Each of the 6 T cell receptor beta chains below was sequenced from the same sample in a study of lymphopenia after photon versus proton radiotherapy. Sequencing was performed with immunoSEQ multiplex PCR; in TCRdb, only in-frame clones are kept and a portion is missing. The sample carries roughly 65,000 clones, approximately 91% recorded once. The sequencing here drew on peripheral blood, taken from a patient treated with photon-based radiotherapy. The source is a woman aged 65 to 85 with pancreatic cancer.

The chain carries TRBV5-1 and TRBJ2-5, with TRBD2 matching over 12 bases. V lost 4 bases to trimming and J lost 5 bases; unmatched junction nucleotides: 12. Looked up from germline, CDR1 is SGHRS and CDR2 is YFSETQ. This CDR3 is 17 amino acids long. CDR3 nucleotide sequence: TGCGCCAGCAGCCCCTCCCTAGCGGGAGGGATAGGGGAGACCCAGTACTTC. It encodes CASSPSLAGGIGETQYF.

The V call is TRBV2, the J call TRBJ1-6, with 8 positions matching TRBD1. Germline V gives CDR1 SNHLY, CDR2 FYNNEI. Trimming at V came to 6 bases and at J to 7 bases, leaving 14 bases not matched to a gene. There are 17 residues in the CDR3. The CDR3 here is CASSARGQGAWNSPLHF. In DNA form, the CDR3 reads TGTGCCAGCAGCGCTAGAGGACAGGGAGCATGGAATTCACCCCTCCACTTT.

The rearrangement joins TRBV6-6 to TRBJ2-7; 7 positions agree with TRBD1. Germline V gene sequence: CDR1 MNHNY, CDR2 SVGAGI (reference sequence). Trimming took 6 bases from V and 5 from J; bases not matched to a gene: 13. This CDR3 contains 15 residues. CDR3 protein: CASSPPRDRVDEQYF. Written as DNA, the CDR3 is TGTGCCAGCAGCCCACCGCGAGACAGGGTCGACGAGCAGTACTTC.

The V and J genes are TRBV14 and TRBJ1-3; the match to TRBD1 covers 9 bases. The germline V gene encodes CDR1 SGHDN and CDR2 FVKESK. With 4 bases clipped from V and 3 bases from J, the junction kept 4 bases outside the gene matches. The CDR3 has 15 amino acids. The CDR3 spells CASSPTGGRGNTIYF. The CDR3 DNA sequence: TGTGCCAGCAGCCCAACAGGGGGCCGTGGAAACACCATATATTTT.

The chain combines TRBV5-1 with TRBJ2-5, with 8 bases fitting TRBD1. The CDR3 totals 13 residues. The germline CDR1 and CDR2 sequences are SGHRS and YFSETQ. Losses at the gene ends were 8 bases for V and 4 bases for J; bases not matched to a gene: 7. The CDR3 DNA reads TGCGCCAGTGGTCAGGGGGCGCGAGAGACCCAGTACTTC. Protein sequence: CASGQGARETQYF.

This sequence joins TRBV6-6 and TRBJ1-1; D may be TRBD1 (6 bases). In germline, CDR1 is MNHNY, CDR2 SVGAGI (reference sequence). This CDR3 is 11 amino acids long. The CDR3 spells CGLGRGTEAFF. Here the CDR3 DNA reads TGTGGGTTGGGCAGGGGCACTGAAGCTTTCTTT.